The T cell receptor beta chain described here comes from a study of Graves' ophthalmopathy and Graves' hyperthyroidism. Across the study: Pretreatment peripheral blood was obtained at initial diagnosis. General observations from the study: Most thyroid clonotypes expanded beyond 0.001 frequency were also found in blood.

This clonotype was counted at least ten times. Its antigen is still unknown. Amplified TCR beta CDR3 regions were obtained using RNA transcripts as template. RT-PCR with HTBI primers came first, then second-round multiplex PCR. TCRdb ran MiXCR on the multiplex PCR reads and lists one entry per CDR3 protein. The data contain roughly 380,000 distinct CDR3 sequences, just over 15% of them seen just once; the ten biggest clones take up approximately 7%. Excluded: other autoimmune disease, uncontrolled infection, pregnancy or lactation. Reliance was placed on clinical symptoms, serum thyroxine, TRAb, thyroid ultrasound and orbital computed tomography for diagnosis. V shed 5 bases and J shed 2 bases, with 21 bases lying between them. Germline-derived CDR1 and CDR2 are MRHNA and SNTAGT. The CDR3 is 17 amino acids.

This clonotype was sampled from a young woman with stable Graves' hyperthyroidism. This chain joins TRBV6-4 and TRBJ1-2; maybe TRBD1 (6 bases). The material sequenced was peripheral blood. CDR3 DNA: TGTGCCAGCAGTACCTCGGGGGGCGCCGCCCTGAACTATGGCTACACCTTC. Translating it yields CASSTSGGAALNYGYTF.